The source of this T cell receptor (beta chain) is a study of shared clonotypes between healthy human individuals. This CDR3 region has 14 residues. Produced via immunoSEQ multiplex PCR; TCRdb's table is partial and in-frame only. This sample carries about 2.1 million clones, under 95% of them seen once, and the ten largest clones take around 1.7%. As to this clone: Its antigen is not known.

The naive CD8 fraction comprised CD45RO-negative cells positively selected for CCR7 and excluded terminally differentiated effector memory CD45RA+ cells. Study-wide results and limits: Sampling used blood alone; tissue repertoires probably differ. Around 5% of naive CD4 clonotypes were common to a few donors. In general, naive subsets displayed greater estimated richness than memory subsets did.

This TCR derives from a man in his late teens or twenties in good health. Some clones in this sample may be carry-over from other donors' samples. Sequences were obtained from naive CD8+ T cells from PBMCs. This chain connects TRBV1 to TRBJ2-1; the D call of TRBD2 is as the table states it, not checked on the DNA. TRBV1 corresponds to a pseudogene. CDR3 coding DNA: TGCACCAGCCTGGGGCGGGAACCCTACAATGAGCAGTTCTTC. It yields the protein CTSLGREPYNEQFF.